Shown below are 9 T cell receptor beta chains from a single sample sequenced in a study of cytomegalovirus exposure and HLA in healthy donors. PCR involved 60 Vbeta and 13 Jbeta primers. Measured with immunoSEQ multiplex PCR; TCRdb has only the in-frame clones, and not every one. The top ten hold around 2.5% of the sample, which has 110,000 to 150,000 clones, around four fifths seen once. The sequenced material came from PBMCs. The receptors derive from a boy between 2 and 10 years old in good health and CMV-seronegative.

About this clone itself: The germline gene is not matched at one end of the junction; a read error may be the cause. This chain connects TRBV6-1 to TRBJ1-2; 8 nucleotides match TRBD1. Germline V lookup: CDR1 MNHNS, CDR2 SASEGT. This CDR3 spans 12 amino acids. CDR3 coding DNA: TGTGCCAGCAACTTAGTCACAGGGGGGATATCCTTC. This codes for CASNLVTGGISF.

The J gene is TRBJ1-2, the V gene TRBV25-1; 9 bases are shared with TRBD1. Per the germline V gene, CDR1 is MGHDK and CDR2 is SYGVNS. After removal of 2 bases from V and 4 bases from J, the junction contained 5 bases not matched to a gene. The CDR3 is 15 amino acids. CDR3 nucleotide sequence: TGTGCCAGCAGTGAACCACAGGGGGCCGTCTATGGCTACACCTTC. Its translation: CASSEPQGAVYGYTF.

The rearrangement joins TRBV6-7 to TRBJ1-2, with TRBD1 as a possible D gene (6 bases). TRBV6-7 is sorted into the ORF group, with uncertain function. CDR3 size: 16 residues. V was shortened by 5 bases and J by 4 bases, with 20 bases between the two germline ends. CDR3: CASSQTSGGWIYGYTF. In DNA form, the CDR3 reads TGTGCCAGCAGTCAAACCTCGGGGGGCTGGATCTATGGCTACACCTTC.

As concerns this clone: The junction does not match germline at one end; this may be a read error. The same CDR3 also results from other DNA sequences found in this sample. The rearrangement joins TRBV9 to TRBJ2-3; D is tentatively TRBD1 or TRBD2 (5 bases each). The germline gives CDR1 SGDLS, CDR2 YYNGEE. This CDR3 contains 14 residues. The CDR3 nucleotides are TGTGCCAGTAGCGTAGCCAGGGCCAAAAATACGCAGTATTTT. Encoded protein: CASSVARAKNTQYF.

V usage is TRBV27 and J usage is TRBJ2-7; 11 bases match TRBD2. This CDR3 region has 13 residues. V shed 6 bases, J shed 2 bases, and the junction held 0 bases outside the gene matches. Germline V gives CDR1 MNHEY, CDR2 SMNVEV (reference sequence). The CDR3 is CASRTSGAYEQYF. For the CDR3, the DNA is TGTGCCAGCAGGACTAGCGGGGCCTACGAGCAGTACTTC.

CDR3 loop: CASSLIPGSGELFF. CDR3 DNA: TGTGCCAGCAGCCTCATCCCGGGGTCGGGCGAACTGTTTTTT. The chain uses TRBV7-3 and TRBJ1-4; the D is unclear. V was shortened by 5 bases and J by 12 bases, with 19 bases between the two germline ends. CDR3 length: 14 residues. Germline values: CDR1 SGHTA, CDR2 FQGTGA.

This rearrangement joins TRBV5-7 to TRBJ2-1; 8 bases are a match to TRBD2. TRBV5-7 is noted as an ORF with a role that remains uncertain. The CDR3 totals 17 residues. V shed 3 bases and J 5 bases; nucleotides not matched to a gene: 13. CDR3 sequence reads: CASSSKIRTSKHNEQFF. CDR3 in DNA: TGTGCCAGCAGCTCAAAAATTAGGACTAGCAAACACAATGAGCAGTTCTTC.

V and J are TRBV9 and TRBJ2-3, with 9 bases fitting TRBD2. The germline gives CDR1 SGDLS, CDR2 YYNGEE. This CDR3 comprises 20 residues. J gave up 2 bases and V 4 bases, and 20 bases lay outside the gene matches. CDR3 in DNA: TGTGCCAGCAGCAGTAGCGGGAGTCAAGATATAAAGGGGGTCACAGATACGCAGTATTTT. Its translation is CASSSSGSQDIKGVTDTQYF.

This clone was detected a few times. The chain combines TRBV2 with TRBJ2-2, with D maybe TRBD2 (5 bases). The CDR3 totals 12 residues. Trimming pared 7 bases from V and 5 bases from J, leaving 8 bases between. Germline-derived CDR1 and CDR2 are SNHLY and FYNNEI. The CDR3 DNA reads TGTGCCAGCAACGCGGGTACCGGGGAGCTGTTTTTT. This translates into CASNAGTGELFF.